This T cell receptor (beta chain) was obtained from a study of cytomegalovirus exposure and HLA in healthy donors (dated by TCRdb to 2016 to 2017). Study-level background: An earlier analysis of approximately 640 of the donors reported roughly 270 Gb of sequence data and roughly 110 million unique TCR beta sequences from roughly 180 million T cells. Using immunosequencing, the study profiled T cell repertoires from 550 to 750 subjects and related those repertoires to cytomegalovirus serostatus. The number of typed donors differed by locus: roughly 620-640 for A, B, C, DRB1 and DQB1; some 500 for DQA1; roughly 600 for DPA1; and roughly 470 for DPB1. To predict cytomegalovirus infection status, the study brought together high-throughput TCR immunosequencing, statistical association of individual TCRs with disease status, and machine learning. Because of strong linkage in the cohort, roughly 5 DR-DQ haplotypes were treated as single units for association and clustering. An early release covering over 500 HLA-typed donors comprised about 300 gigabases of sequencing data and about 90 million unique TCR sequences. An earlier analysis of several hundred of the donors applied high-throughput TCR beta sequencing to assess whether each TCR beta V gene segment acted as functional or pseudogenic. HLA typing covered class I and class II loci at four-digit resolution. The study aimed to test whether signatures of past pathogen exposure could be identified by cataloging public T cell receptors. Donor age, sex, ethnicity and CMV serostatus were collected together with the repertoire data. A later analysis re-analyzed previously published TCR beta repertoires from 666 donors and added high-resolution HLA genotyping to study TCR occurrence patterns. Along with the roughly 670-subject first cohort, a separate validation cohort of around 110 different subjects was used. The genetic ancestry cluster associated with self-reported Caucasian donors included 81% of the 398 genotyped donors. Among around 400 genotyped donors of the cohort, an average of roughly 230,000 unique TCR beta nucleotide sequences was sequenced per donor, of which 15% to 20% were non-productive. In a later genetic analysis, genome-wide SNP genotypes for about three fifths of the roughly 670 donors were used, and that subset was treated as a discovery cohort. All discovery cohort repertoires had been generated using a single sequencing platform. The later analysis used no new phenotypic data to find candidate immune exposures, relying instead on TCR beta sequences and their occurrence across donors.

CDR1 and CDR2 are drawn from the germline V gene: SGHDN, FVKESK. The CDR3 spans 17 residues, from the cysteine through the phenylalanine. CDR3 DNA only is kept here, 51 bases in frame from base 1. V is reduced by 0 bases and J by 4 bases, leaving a spacing of 18 bases between them. Library construction relied on the immunoSEQ multiplex PCR assay. The multiplex PCR relied on a mix of 60 forward primers for TCR Vbeta segments and 13 reverse primers for TCR Jbeta segments. The CDR3 region of rearranged TCR beta genes was amplified from genomic DNA by a multiplex PCR assay. The amplified TCR beta libraries were sequenced on the Illumina HiSeq System as 87-base-pair reads. From the authors' description of their analysis: Across the roughly 700 repertoires, a later analysis counted approximately 83 million unique TCR beta chains, roughly 11 million of which were shared by at least two donors. A nearest-neighbor algorithm error-corrected the raw reads and collapsed the reads into unique sequences, merging closely related sequences to remove PCR and sequencing errors. CDR3 sequences were aligned to IMGT reference sequences to assign V, D and J gene segments. For a sequence to be retained, a match of at least six nucleotides to both a V gene segment and a J gene segment was required. Rearrangements were called productive when the CDR3 lacked stop codons and stayed in frame with V and J; all others were non-productive. Following IMGT convention, CDR3 was defined as the stretch from the second conserved V-encoded cysteine to the conserved J-encoded phenylalanine. The earlier analysis of fewer than 700 of the donors excluded sequences that lacked an unambiguous match to a single V gene segment. An earlier analysis of a few hundred of the donors called V segments functional above 56.7% productive rearrangements and segregating when the between-donor standard deviation exceeded 5%. A statistical classification framework was built for diagnosing cytomegalovirus status from the catalog of TCR beta chain sequences. In a later analysis, V and J genes were assigned by comparing TCR nucleotide sequences against IMGT/GENE-DB human TR gene sequences. In a later analysis, CDR3 sequences and most-parsimonious VDJ recombination scenarios were assigned using the TCRdist pipeline. In a later analysis, each TCR beta chain was defined by its CDR3 amino acid sequence together with its V-gene family, and reads without a unique V-gene family were excluded. A later analysis removed 600 or so highly shared, low-generation-probability nucleotide sequences to deal with suspected cross-contamination and a sequencing artifact. In a later analysis, a clonal expansion index for each public chain was calculated from normalized within-repertoire ranks of inferred template counts. Generation probabilities in a later analysis came from a VDJ recombination model fitted to out-of-frame rearrangements, and those results were checked against IGoR. Hypergeometric tests were used in a later analysis to score TCR-TCR, TCR-HLA and TCR-CMV co-occurrence, with a repertoire-size bias correction applied to the TCR pairs. In a later analysis, false discovery rates were estimated by permuting HLA or CMV assignments 20 times. A later analysis grouped co-occurring TCRs with DBSCAN, adding TCRdist sequence similarity when clustering within HLA-allele-positive subsets. Co-occurrence clustering excluded repertoires with fewer than 30,000 or more than 120,000 public chains, plus five with anomalous nucleotide sharing. What TCRdb holds here is the immuneACCESS table cut down to in-frame rearrangements. Part of the clones is not present; checked against another copy, under half of the missing clones reflect an unresolved V gene, and the others are unexplained. V, J and clone size were drawn from that table, and D and trimming were deduced from the DNA. For this sample the table gives over 150,000 clones, of which roughly 72% were detected only once. The ten largest make up approximately 2.3% of the sample.

The cohort was made up of roughly 670 healthy bone marrow donors. At the time of sampling, all cohort members were nominally healthy, though unrecorded immune exposures were likely present. The donor tested CMV seronegative and was one of the 352 seronegative cohort members. Each donor provided a peripheral blood sample, and peripheral blood mononuclear cells were used for TCR beta sequencing. The Qiagen DNeasy Blood Extraction Kit was used to extract genomic DNA from the blood cell samples. Overall study outcomes, separate from this receptor: Presence/absence analyses assumed roughly uniform sequencing depth across donors, an assumption that may not hold. The 87-base-pair reads could not distinguish some IMGT-functional V segments, including TRBV6-2 and TRBV6-3, so those segments were excluded. A later analysis associated about 17,000 TCR beta sequences with specific HLA alleles at a false discovery rate of 0.05. A total of 150 or so TCR beta chains were listed by the study as associated with cytomegalovirus. A further reported finding was that TCR beta sequences accurately predicted the HLA-A and HLA-B alleles for most subjects in the first cohort. This cohort had only TCR beta chains sequenced, and the lack of alpha or paired-chain data limited which features could be detected. The classifier was reported to diagnose cytomegalovirus status with high specificity and sensitivity in both the original and validation cohorts. Most TCR sequences were seen in very few donors, while some public TCRs were found in many individuals. According to a later analysis, most CMV-associated TCR beta chains appeared to be HLA-restricted, and the HLA associations seemed to be driven largely by CMV exposure. The authors suggested that the approach could potentially be extended to other disease states and immunological phenotypes. In vitro tests confirmed that a few of the cytomegalovirus-associated TCR beta chains recognize cytomegalovirus antigens. Compared with the approximately 670-donor mean, donors in an Asian-associated ancestry cluster had fewer N-insertions in productive TCRs, according to a later genetic analysis. When HLA alleles, especially DR and DQ, strongly co-occurred, attributing TCR associations to individual alleles was difficult. A later analysis found that TCR association rates varied across HLA loci, with DRB1 alleles showing the most associated TCRs and HLA-C alleles the fewest. Correlated functional status among segregating V segments might be attributable to linkage disequilibrium, but an unknown experimental factor could not be ruled out. In a later analysis, HLA-associated TCR beta chains were found to be more clonally expanded and to have lower generation probabilities than equally common non-associated chains. Broadly in line with IMGT annotations, most TCR beta V segments showed up in productive rearrangements about 87% or about 30% of the time in an earlier analysis of around 550 of the donors. Because counts were too low, roughly 16 rarely observed V segments, including chromosome 9 orphons, were left out of the earlier analysis of 587 of the donors. A cluster of highly shared sequence variants was judged likely to represent a technical artifact of the sequencing pipeline. Because HLA typing was missing for some donors at each locus, association tests included only the typed subset. For the cohort, immune exposure information was limited to CMV serostatus. In a later analysis, several top co-occurrence clusters were reported to appear linked to parvovirus B19, influenza, CMV and Epstein-Barr virus. An association between a missense DCLRE1C variant and V-gene and J-gene trimming of TCR beta chains was found in a later genetic analysis and replicated in an independent cohort.

This clone has a handful of counts. The target of this receptor is not known. The input lacks base qualities; no much larger clone sits a single base away. The sequencing sample was made of PBMCs. The clonotype comes from a man aged 30 to 39 in good health and CMV-seronegative. The chain joins TRBV14 to TRBJ2-5; TRBD2 is a weak D gene call, 6 bases matching. CDR3 loop: CASSQDFQGGPGETQYF. The DNA reads TGTGCCAGCAGCCAAGATTTTCAGGGAGGTCCGGGAGAGACCCAGTACTTC.